This T cell receptor (beta chain) was recovered during a study of T cells in Graves' hyperthyroidism and ophthalmopathy. J gave up 0 bases and V 9 bases, and 9 bases lay outside the gene matches. The CDR3 is 16 amino acids. From germline, CDR1 is MDHEN and CDR2 SYDVKM. This clonotype was observed at least ten times. Using RNA transcripts as the source, TCR beta CDR3 regions were amplified. Researchers ran a first-round RT-PCR on the TCR CDR3 using the HTBI primer set. MiXCR, applied by TCRdb to the multiplex PCR reads, yields one record per CDR3 protein. Here the sample spans a few hundred thousand distinct CDR3 sequences, under 25% being singletons.

Sequencing was performed on blood. The clonotype originates from a woman in her 70s with Graves' ophthalmopathy. This sequence joins TRBV28 and TRBJ1-5; TRBD1 agrees at 9 bases. CDR3 amino acids: CASGDRVPFSNQPQHF. The CDR3 bases are TGTGCCAGTGGGGACAGGGTACCCTTTAGCAATCAGCCCCAGCATTTT.